This TCR beta chain was profiled in a study of control samples from healthy donors and cancer patients. CDR1 is LGHNA, CDR2 YNFKEQ, per germline. This CDR3 has 16 amino acids. V shed 5 bases and J shed 3 bases, with 18 bases lying between them. TCRdb's copy holds only in-frame clones and misses some; the assay was immunoSEQ multiplex PCR. In the table there are roughly 80,000 clones, roughly 88% of which are singletons. The sequence came from a woman aged 45 to 65 in good health. The chain carries TRBV4-2 and TRBJ2-3; D possibly matches TRBD1 or TRBD2 (5 bases each). The sequencing sample was made of blood. The CDR3 nucleotides read TGTGCCAGCAGCATAAGGGCTGGGGGTAGGACAGATACGCAGTATTTT. It encodes CASSIRAGGRTDTQYF.